The entry below describes one TCR beta chain. Its specificity is not known. The method was immunoSEQ multiplex PCR; TCRdb's version includes in-frame clones alone and lacks a portion of them. The table has fewer than 30,000 clones, roughly nine tenths seen once. The sample belongs to a study of lymphopenia after photon versus proton radiotherapy. This CDR3 has 17 residues. Trimming shortened V by 7 bases and J by 4 bases, and 23 bases separated the two germline ends. Germline CDR1 and CDR2: MDHEN and SYDVKM. Regarding the study as a whole: Only patients who died were analyzed for survival; proton advantage is unproven. After lymphocyte nadir, photon-treated repertoires showed oligoclonal expansion, especially CD8+ Temra. Photon-treated patients lost naive T cells and TCR diversity; proton-treated stayed stable.

The sequenced sample was peripheral blood, obtained from a patient treated with photon-based radiotherapy. The source of this sequence is a woman aged 45-65 years with cholangiocarcinoma. The V call is TRBV28, the J call TRBJ2-1; no clear D gene. In nucleotides, the CDR3 is TGTGCCAGCACCATTCAAAAGGGAAAGCCGAAGTACAATGAGCAGTTCTTC. As protein: CASTIQKGKPKYNEQFF.